The next 19 T cell receptor beta chains were all read from a single sample in a study of long-term antiretroviral therapy in people with HIV. The immunoSEQ assay was v3.0, run at survey level. Produced via immunoSEQ multiplex PCR; TCRdb's table is partial and in-frame only. The table includes around 25,000 clones, 86% detected once. This sample comprised unsorted PBMCs, obtained 1.9 years after starting antiretroviral therapy. These receptors were obtained from a woman aged 25 to 39 with HIV.

In its sample, this clone was seen a few times. J is TRBJ1-3 and V is TRBV30; no clear D gene. V was cut by 4 bases and J by 0 bases, with 13 bases left in between. Germline CDR1 and CDR2: GTSNPN and SVGIG (reference sequence). The length of the CDR3 is 15 residues. CDR3 sequence (DNA): TGTGCCTGGACCCCCGCCGGGTTCTCTGGAAACACCATATATTTT. It is translated as CAWTPAGFSGNTIYF.

This chain links TRBV6-6 with TRBJ2-2; tentatively, D is TRBD2 (6 bases). CDR1 and CDR2 from the germline V gene are MNHNY and SVGAGI (reference sequence). The CDR3 totals 15 residues. V lost 7 bases to trimming and J lost 4 bases, with 16 bases between them. CDR3 sequence (DNA): TGTGCCAGCACCCTCTTTGCCGGGGGCACCGGGGAGCTGTTTTTT. Its protein is CASTLFAGGTGELFF.

The J gene is TRBJ1-1, the V gene TRBV29-1, with no clear D. Per germline, CDR1 SQVTM and CDR2 ANQGSEA. V was shortened by 4 bases and J by 0 bases, with 9 bases between the two germline ends. The CDR3 extends over 13 amino acids. DNA of the CDR3: TGCAGCGTTGTAGTACAGATGAACACTGAAGCTTTCTTT. Translating it yields CSVVVQMNTEAFF. Based on the CDR3 plus reference TRBV29-1 and TRBJ1-1, the full variable domain is SAVISQKPSRDICQRGTSLTIQCQVDSQVTMMFWYRQQPGQSLTLIATANQGSEATYESGFVIDKFPISRPNLTFSTLTVSNMSPEDSSIYLCSVVVQMNTEAFFGQGTRLTVV.

V usage is TRBV5-1 and J usage is TRBJ1-1; tentatively, D is TRBD1 (6 bases). V was shortened by 2 bases and J by 5 bases, with 16 bases between the two germline ends. CDR1 is SGHRS and CDR2 is YFSETQ in the germline V gene. The CDR3 loop spans 15 amino acids. The CDR3 reads CASSLAGASVTEAFF. Here the CDR3 DNA reads TGCGCCAGCAGCTTAGCGGGGGCGAGTGTAACTGAAGCTTTCTTT.

The rearrangement links TRBV9 to TRBJ1-3, with no clear D. Germline assignment: CDR1 SGDLS and CDR2 YYNGEE. There are 15 residues in the CDR3. Between the trimmed V and J ends, which lost 0 bases and 2 bases, there was a span of 9 bases. The CDR3 sequence is CASSVVGGPGNTIYF. CDR3 DNA: TGTGCCAGCAGCGTAGTGGGCGGCCCTGGAAACACCATATATTTT.

The rearrangement joins TRBV10-2 to TRBJ1-1, with 8 bases identical to TRBD1. With V trimmed by 3 bases and J by 1 base, 7 bases remained unmatched. Germline V gene sequence: CDR1 WSHSY, CDR2 SAAADI. The CDR3 has 16 amino acids. The CDR3 here is CASSDFGTGTNTEAFF. The CDR3 bases are TGCGCCAGCAGTGATTTCGGGACAGGTACGAACACTGAAGCTTTCTTT.

The chain uses TRBV5-6 and TRBJ1-3; no definite D call. The CDR3 spans 15 residues. Per the germline V gene, CDR1 is SGHDT and CDR2 is YYEEEE. Trimming removed 0 bases at V and 0 bases at J, with 7 bases between. CDR3 sequence (DNA): TGTGCCAGCAGCTTGGGGCAGTACTCTGGAAACACCATATATTTT. As protein: CASSLGQYSGNTIYF.

The gene calls are TRBV6-6 and TRBJ2-6; possibly TRBD1 for D (6 bases). The V end lost 5 bases, the J end lost 2 bases, and 10 bases lay between the germline ends. The CDR3 is made up of 15 amino acids. Per germline, CDR1 MNHNY and CDR2 SVGAGI (reference sequence). CDR3 loop: CASSQTGTGANVLTF. In DNA form, the CDR3 reads TGTGCCAGCAGTCAAACAGGGACTGGGGCCAACGTCCTGACTTTC.

The chain employs TRBV7-2 and TRBJ1-2, with D unresolved. From germline, CDR1 is SGHTA and CDR2 FQGNSA. This CDR3 contains 14 residues. Between the trimmed V and J ends, which lost 4 bases and 7 bases, there was a span of 16 bases. In DNA form, the CDR3 reads TGTGCCAGCAGCTATTCGGAGGTAAATTTTGGCTACACCTTC. Translation: CASSYSEVNFGYTF.

In this sample, this clone turned up a few times. V is TRBV2 and J is TRBJ2-7; D is ambiguous. Trimming removed 2 bases at V and 5 bases at J, with 22 bases between. The CDR3 has 17 amino acids. Germline lookup yields CDR1 SNHLY and CDR2 FYNNEI. In DNA, the CDR3 is TGTGCCAGCAGTGAAAAGTCCCAGACCTGGTCACGGGACGAGCAGTACTTC. This sequence encodes CASSEKSQTWSRDEQYF.

In nucleotides, the CDR3 is TGTGCCAGCAGGGCCGACAGGAACACCGGGGAGCTGTTTTTT. The encoded protein is CASRADRNTGELFF. The V call is TRBV9, the J call TRBJ2-2; TRBD1 is a possible D gene (5 bases). Per the germline V gene, CDR1 is SGDLS and CDR2 is YYNGEE. V was clipped by 5 bases and J by 1 base, with 9 bases between them. This CDR3 is 14 amino acids long.

CDR3 protein: CASSLWMRGNEQFF. For the CDR3, the DNA is TGTGCCAGCAGCTTATGGATGAGGGGCAATGAGCAGTTCTTC. The chain employs TRBV7-9 and TRBJ2-1; D is possibly TRBD1 or TRBD2 (5 bases each). The CDR3 contains 14 residues. From germline, CDR1 is SEHNR and CDR2 FQNEAQ (reference sequence). The germline V and J ends were trimmed by 2 bases and 6 bases, with 11 bases remaining between them.

The chain links TRBV29-1 to TRBJ1-2, with D possibly TRBD1 on 6 matching bases. The CDR3 extends over 11 amino acids. Germline V lookup: CDR1 SQVTM, CDR2 ANQGSEA. The germline V and J ends were trimmed by 4 bases and 4 bases, with 7 bases remaining between them. CDR3 sequence (DNA): TGCAGCGTTGGGACAGTCTATGGCTACACCTTC. Residues: CSVGTVYGYTF.

This clone was observed once. V usage is TRBV18 and J usage is TRBJ2-1, with D unresolved. Germline values: CDR1 KGHSH, CDR2 LQKENI. The CDR3 covers 13 residues. V dropped 0 bases and J dropped 8 bases, with 8 bases sitting between them. The CDR3 sequence is CASSPPVRHEQFF. The CDR3 DNA reads TGTGCCAGCTCACCACCGGTTAGGCATGAGCAGTTCTTC. Full variable domain (rest looked up from reference TRBV18 and TRBJ2-1): NAGVMQNPRHLVRRRGQEARLRCSPMKGHSHVYWYRQLPEEGLKFMVYLQKENIIDESGMPKERFSAEFPKEGPSILRIQQVVRGDSAAYFCASSPPVRHEQFFGPGTRLTVL.

The sample holds one count of this clone. For the CDR3, the DNA is TGTGCCAACCAAGCGGGGGGGGAAGCCTACGAGCAGTACTTC. Translation gives CANQAGGEAYEQYF. The chain couples TRBV2 to TRBJ2-7, with TRBD2 matching over 10 bases. J gave up 2 bases and V 10 bases, and 8 bases lay outside the gene matches. This CDR3 contains 14 residues. Germline V gene sequence: CDR1 SNHLY, CDR2 FYNNEI.

The genes are TRBV29-1 and TRBJ2-3, with TRBD2 matching 9 bases. CDR1 is SQVTM, CDR2 ANQGSEA, per germline. This CDR3 spans 14 amino acids. V shed 3 bases and J 3 bases; nucleotides not matched to a gene: 4. CDR3 protein: CSVDNSGGTDTQYF. CDR3 DNA: TGCAGCGTTGATAATAGCGGGGGAACAGATACGCAGTATTTT.

The chain links TRBV7-9 to TRBJ2-7, with a weak D call TRBD1 (6 bases). Germline assignment: CDR1 SEHNR and CDR2 FQNEAQ (reference sequence). V dropped 4 bases and J dropped 2 bases, with 15 bases sitting between them. The CDR3 covers 15 residues. CDR3 sequence (DNA): TGTGCCAGCAGCTCCCTGGACAGCGCCGCCTACGAGCAGTACGTC. This encodes CASSSLDSAAYEQYV.

This clone has a single count. The rearrangement joins TRBV29-1 to TRBJ1-1; TRBD1 is a possible D gene (6 bases). This CDR3 is built from 14 residues. V was pared by 7 bases and J by 0 bases, with 15 bases between. The V gene's germline CDR1 is SQVTM and CDR2 ANQGSEA. As DNA, the CDR3 is TGCAGCGGGATGACAGGCCTCATGAACACTGAAGCTTTCTTT. Translating it yields CSGMTGLMNTEAFF.

The count of this clone is one. V is TRBV6-5 and J is TRBJ2-2; 9 nucleotides match TRBD1. The J segment lost 5 bases and the V segment lost 6 bases, leaving 7 bases of the junction unmatched. The CDR3 consists of 15 residues. CDR1 MNHEY and CDR2 SVGAGI come from the germline V gene. CDR3 DNA sequence: TGTGCCAGCAGGATGAGGGACAGGGATACCGGGGAGCTGTTTTTT. Encoded protein: CASRMRDRDTGELFF.